These 29 T cell receptor beta chains were sequenced from one sample in a study of T cell repertoires in cytomegalovirus infection. One entry per CDR3 protein, called by TCRdb with MiXCR from the reads. Of about 160,000 distinct CDR3 sequences in the sample, about a fifth were seen once. Antigens of these TCRs are unknown. Specimen: CD8+ T cells from cultured PBMCs, collected from culture after CMV antigen stimulation. These receptors were taken from a human donor in good health (CMV status not recorded). Some clones in this sample may be carry-over from other donors' samples.

V is TRBV7-9 and J is TRBJ1-1; TRBD1 might be the D (5 bases). Deletions cut 2 bases from V and 8 bases from J, with 15 bases between. From germline, CDR1 is SEHNR and CDR2 FQNEAQ (reference sequence). The CDR3 extends over 14 amino acids. The CDR3 bases are TGTGCCAGCAGCTTAACGGGGGTGACGCGAGAAGCTTTCTTT. Amino acids: CASSLTGVTREAFF.

This clonotype was observed at least ten times. The chain joins TRBV7-2 to TRBJ1-2; 8 nucleotides align to TRBD1. The germline V gene encodes CDR1 SGHTA and CDR2 FQGNSA. There are 15 residues in the CDR3. V lost 6 bases, J lost 2 bases, and 8 bases stayed unmatched. The CDR3 is CASRSQPGGNYGYTF. The CDR3 DNA is TGTGCCAGCAGGTCACAACCAGGGGGCAACTATGGCTACACCTTC.

The chain uses TRBV6-2 or TRBV6-3 and TRBJ1-2, with D possibly TRBD1 on 6 matching bases. Germline-derived CDR1 and CDR2 are MNHEY and SVGEGT. Trimming shortened V by 2 bases and J by 4 bases, and 11 bases separated the two germline ends. The CDR3 spans 14 residues. The CDR3 region has the DNA TGTGCCAGCAGTTACCGTGGACAGTCCTATGGCTACACCTTC. Its protein product is CASSYRGQSYGYTF.

This clonotype occurred a few times. V gene TRBV5-6 combines with J gene TRBJ2-7, with a possible D match to TRBD1 (6 bases). V gave up 3 bases and J gave up 4 bases, with 14 bases separating them. Germline CDR1 SGHDT, CDR2 YYEEEE. The CDR3 is made up of 14 amino acids. CDR3 DNA sequence: TGTGCCAGCAGCTACGGGACAACGTATTACGAGCAGTACTTC. It encodes CASSYGTTYYEQYF.

This clonotype has a handful of counts. CDR3 DNA: TGTGCCAGCAGCTTAGACAGGATCTATAATTCACCCCTCCACTTT. Translation: CASSLDRIYNSPLHF. J is TRBJ1-6 and V is TRBV7-2, with a possible D match to TRBD1 (5 bases). The CDR3 loop spans 15 amino acids. Germline CDR1 reads SGHTA; CDR2 reads FQGNSA. V was trimmed by 1 base and J by 3 bases, leaving 7 bases between them.

In its sample, this clonotype was seen a few times. The V gene is TRBV27, the J gene TRBJ1-1, with 7 bases identical to TRBD1. Germline V CDR1 and CDR2: MNHEY, SMNVEV (reference sequence). The length of the CDR3 is 14 residues. Trimming removed 4 bases from V and 5 bases from J; junction bases left unmatched: 7. CDR3 protein: CASSSPGGRTEAFF. Here the CDR3 DNA reads TGTGCCAGCAGTTCTCCAGGGGGGAGGACTGAAGCTTTCTTT.

This clonotype was observed a single time. The chain links TRBV7-9 to TRBJ2-3, with 8 bases that match TRBD2. The ends lost 8 bases at V and 1 base at J; junction bases unmatched: 5. The CDR3 covers 14 residues. Germline values: CDR1 SEHNR, CDR2 FQNEAQ (reference sequence). The CDR3 protein is CASQSGGGTDTQYF. The CDR3 nucleotides read TGTGCCAGCCAATCGGGAGGGGGCACAGATACGCAGTATTTT. The whole variable domain, filled in from reference TRBV7-9 and TRBJ2-3, reads DTGVSQNPRHKITKRGQNVTFRCDPISEHNRLYWYRQTLGQGPEFLTYFQNEAQLEKSRLLSDRFSAERPKGSFSTLEIQRTEQGDSAMYLCASQSGGGTDTQYFGPGTRLTVL.

This clonotype was seen a handful of times. The rearrangement joins TRBV2 to TRBJ2-7; D uncertain. V was shortened by 6 bases and J by 2 bases, with 5 bases between the two germline ends. Germline loops: CDR1 SNHLY, CDR2 FYNNEI. The CDR3 runs 11 residues. This CDR3 reads CASRETYEQYF. In DNA, the CDR3 is TGTGCCAGCAGGGAAACCTACGAGCAGTACTTC.

The V call is TRBV6-1, the J call TRBJ1-1, with 8 nucleotides matching TRBD1. CDR3 length equals 14 residues. Germline trimming cut 3 bases from V and 1 base from J; bases unmatched to any gene: 1. Germline assignment: CDR1 MNHNS and CDR2 SASEGT. The CDR3 loop is CASSDDRGNTEAFF. The DNA of the CDR3 is TGTGCCAGCAGTGACGACAGGGGGAACACTGAAGCTTTCTTT.

The sample holds many counts of this clonotype. The chain carries TRBV7-8 and TRBJ1-5; D is possibly TRBD1 (5 bases). The CDR3 length is 15 residues. The V gene's germline CDR1 is SGHVS and CDR2 FQNEAQ. V was trimmed by 4 bases and J by 7 bases, leaving 17 bases between them. The CDR3 sequence is CASSSIGTLNQPQHF. The CDR3 nucleotides are TGTGCCAGCAGCTCGATCGGGACTCTTAACCAGCCCCAGCATTTT.

This rearrangement joins TRBV27 to TRBJ2-7; TRBD2 matches at 8 bases. CDR3 length equals 16 residues. With V trimmed by 5 bases and J by 2 bases, 11 bases remained unmatched. CDR1 MNHEY and CDR2 SMNVEV come from the germline V gene (reference sequence). CDR3 amino acids: CASSPPSGGRTYEQYF. In DNA, the CDR3 is TGTGCCAGCAGTCCTCCCAGCGGGGGCCGCACCTACGAGCAGTACTTC.

V is TRBV7-9 and J is TRBJ1-2; D ambiguous. Germline lookup yields CDR1 SEHNR and CDR2 FQNEAQ (reference sequence). The CDR3 is 13 amino acids. The V gene lost 5 bases and the J gene lost 0 bases, with 7 bases spanning the gap. For the CDR3, the DNA is TGTGCCAGCAGCCGATCATCTAACTATGGCTACACCTTC. Translation gives CASSRSSNYGYTF.

The chain employs TRBV7-8 and TRBJ2-1; D is perhaps TRBD1 or TRBD2 (5 bases each). The CDR3 has 13 residues. Trimming shortened V by 4 bases and J by 8 bases, and 12 bases separated the two germline ends. Germline CDR1 reads SGHVS; CDR2 reads FQNEAQ. DNA of the CDR3: TGTGCCAGCAGCTACTACAGAGGGGATGAGCAGTTCTTC. Protein product: CASSYYRGDEQFF.

In its sample, this clonotype was seen a few times. The chain combines TRBV27 with TRBJ2-1; 9 nucleotides align to TRBD2. CDR1 and CDR2 from the germline V gene are MNHEY and SMNVEV (reference sequence). The CDR3 length is 15 residues. V was pared by 1 base and J by 3 bases, with 1 base of the junction left unmatched. The CDR3: CASSLLRGGYNEQFF. The CDR3 bases are TGTGCCAGCAGTTTATTGCGGGGGGGCTACAATGAGCAGTTCTTC.

This clonotype appeared a few times. The chain has TRBV6-2 or TRBV6-3 and TRBJ1-2; D remains ambiguous. CDR3 length equals 13 residues. The germline CDR1 and CDR2 sequences are MNHEY and SVGEGT. Trimming cost V 4 bases and J 3 bases, with 9 bases left between them. This CDR3 reads CASSFERDYGYTF. The CDR3 bases are TGTGCCAGCAGTTTCGAGAGGGACTATGGCTACACCTTC.

This clonotype appeared a few times. The chain couples TRBV27 to TRBJ1-2; a weak D match, TRBD1 (6 bases). There are 13 residues in the CDR3. With 6 bases removed from V and 4 bases from J, the gap between germline ends came to 12 bases. Germline V gives CDR1 MNHEY, CDR2 SMNVEV (reference sequence). The DNA for the CDR3 is TGTGCCAGCAGACCGGACAGTTTCTATGGCTACACCTTC. Its translation: CASRPDSFYGYTF.

The rearrangement uses TRBV28 and TRBJ1-3; 8 bases map to TRBD1. The CDR3 covers 16 residues. Germline V gene lookup returns CDR1 MDHEN and CDR2 SYDVKM. The junction had 8 bases not matched to a gene; V was cut back by 4 bases and J by 3 bases. The CDR3 DNA reads as TGTGCCAGCAGTTGGGGACAGGAGGTCTTTGGAAACACCATATATTTT. This gives the protein CASSWGQEVFGNTIYF.

The chain recombines TRBV7-8 with TRBJ1-5; D remains ambiguous. The CDR3 is 14 amino acids. Germline CDR1 reads SGHVS; CDR2 reads FQNEAQ. Trimming took 5 bases from V and 4 from J, leaving 12 bases between them. The CDR3 sequence is CASSPHVGNQPQHF. In nucleotides, the CDR3 is TGTGCCAGCAGCCCCCACGTGGGGAATCAGCCCCAGCATTTT.

This clonotype was detected only a few times. The rearrangement joins TRBV11-2 to TRBJ1-1; a possible D gene is TRBD1 (6 bases). The V and J ends lost 3 bases and 3 bases respectively, with 17 bases between them. The CDR3 is made up of 16 amino acids. Germline lookup yields CDR1 SGHAT and CDR2 FQNNGV. CDR3 amino acids: CASSFLRTGMDTEAFF. CDR3 coding DNA: TGTGCCAGCAGCTTCCTGCGAACAGGGATGGACACTGAAGCTTTCTTT.

The chain combines TRBV7-2 with TRBJ1-5; D remains ambiguous. CDR1 is SGHTA and CDR2 is FQGNSA in the germline V gene. The CDR3 is 14 amino acids. V was cut by 5 bases and J by 1 base, with 9 bases left in between. For the CDR3, the DNA is TGTGCCAGCAGCCAATTTGACAGCAATCAGCCCCAGCATTTT. Translated, it gives CASSQFDSNQPQHF.

This clonotype appeared a few times. V usage is TRBV4-2 and J usage is TRBJ2-7; D might be TRBD2 (5 bases). The germline V gene encodes CDR1 LGHNA and CDR2 YNFKEQ. V dropped 1 base and J dropped 0 bases, with 13 bases sitting between them. There are 16 residues in the CDR3. The CDR3 region has the DNA TGTGCCAGCAGCCAAGTTTCAGAACTAGTCTCCTACGAGCAGTACTTC. This sequence encodes CASSQVSELVSYEQYF.

V is TRBV12-3 or TRBV12-4 and J is TRBJ1-1; D is unresolved. V dropped 6 bases and J dropped 1 base, with 12 bases sitting between them. The CDR3 loop spans 14 amino acids. In DNA form, the CDR3 reads TGTGCCAGCAGAGCCATTGTGAGGAACACTGAAGCTTTCTTT. This translates into CASRAIVRNTEAFF.

The chain joins TRBV6-1 to TRBJ2-7; D not certain. V shed 6 bases and J shed 2 bases, with 8 bases lying between them. This CDR3 spans 12 amino acids. Germline V lookup: CDR1 MNHNS, CDR2 SASEGT. DNA for the CDR3: TGTGCCAGCAGCAAAGACACCTACGAGCAGTACTTC. Its protein product is CASSKDTYEQYF.

A few counts support this clonotype. J is TRBJ2-4 and V is TRBV6-1; no clear D gene. From germline, CDR1 is MNHNS and CDR2 SASEGT. The CDR3 is 14 residues long. V shed 7 bases and J shed 0 bases, with 10 bases lying between them. CDR3 nucleotides: TGTGCCAGCAAAGTTGGGGAAGCCAAAAACATTCAGTACTTC. This codes for CASKVGEAKNIQYF.

This clonotype was seen a handful of times. The V gene is TRBV7-8, the J gene TRBJ2-3, with 8 bases matching TRBD2. The germline gives CDR1 SGHVS, CDR2 FQNEAQ. The CDR3 contains 17 residues. The trim removed 5 bases at V and 9 bases at J, leaving 19 bases unmatched. The CDR3, as DNA: TGTGCCAGCAGCCCTGTGGCTAGCGGGCCCCGGAGATTGACGCAGTATTTT. Protein: CASSPVASGPRRLTQYF.

In this sample, this clonotype turned up a few times. The rearrangement links TRBV12-3 or TRBV12-4 to TRBJ2-7; 9 nucleotides line up with TRBD1. The CDR3 spans 17 residues. J was trimmed by 2 bases and V by 0 bases; bases with no gene match: 8. CDR3 coding DNA: TGTGCCAGCAGTTTAGCCGGTGGGACAGGGAGGACCTACGAGCAGTACTTC. It yields the protein CASSLAGGTGRTYEQYF.

There are a few counts of this clonotype. This rearrangement joins TRBV28 to TRBJ2-5; 8 bases fit TRBD2. Per germline, CDR1 MDHEN and CDR2 SYDVKM. With V trimmed by 3 bases and J by 1 base, 4 bases remained unmatched. The CDR3 is 15 residues long. CDR3 residues: CASSFGRGAQETQYF. CDR3 coding DNA: TGTGCCAGCAGTTTCGGGCGGGGGGCCCAAGAGACCCAGTACTTC. Full variable domain (outside the CDR3, taken from reference TRBV28 and TRBJ2-5): DVKVTQSSRYLVKRTGEKVFLECVQDMDHENMFWYRQDPGLGLRLIYFSYDVKMKEKGDIPEGYSVSREKKERFSLILESASTNQTSMYLCASSFGRGAQETQYFGPGTRLLVL.

The chain uses TRBV7-2 and TRBJ2-3, with 16 bases aligning to TRBD2. J was trimmed by 12 bases and V by 4 bases; bases with no gene match: 10. The germline CDR1 and CDR2 sequences are SGHTA and FQGNSA. This CDR3 is 16 amino acids long. The CDR3 loop is CASSSGTSGGASDQYF. In DNA, the CDR3 is TGTGCCAGCAGCTCTGGGACTAGCGGGGGGGCGTCGGACCAGTATTTT.

The chain recombines TRBV4-1 with TRBJ1-5; unclear D gene. The germline CDR1 and CDR2 sequences are MGHRA and YSYEKL. This CDR3 is built from 15 residues. Trimming shortened V by 1 base and J by 2 bases, and 9 bases separated the two germline ends. CDR3 coding DNA: TGCGCCAGCAGCCAAGGGGCGACGGGCAATCAGCCCCAGCATTTT. Translating it yields CASSQGATGNQPQHF.